These T cell receptor beta chains were read from a single sample in a study of blood T cells in healthy people across ages. In TCRdb, the 5' RACE reads were re-called with MiXCR into one record per CDR3 protein. This table holds roughly 830,000 distinct CDR3 sequences, about 62% found once. Sequencing was done on a sample of blood. The receptors stem from a man younger than 45 in good health. Both conserved end residues are part of each CDR3. D genes are given only for firm matches. Not every row has a clone size; where given, it reads once, few, many or a size class.

clone_size	d_call	v_call	j_call	cdr3_aa	cdr3_nt
-	-	TRBV4-3	TRBJ1-1	CASSQVSGPEAFF	TGCGCCAGCAGCCAAGTATCTGGGCCTGAAGCTTTCTTT
-	TRBD1	TRBV28	TRBJ1-5	CASTPPTGMRQPQHF	TGTGCCAGCACCCCGCCGACAGGGATGAGGCAGCCCCAGCATTTT
few	TRBD1	TRBV29-1	TRBJ1-4	CSVEGTGRNEKLFF	TGCAGCGTTGAGGGGACAGGGAGGAATGAAAAACTGTTTTTT
-	-	TRBV6-6	TRBJ1-2	CASSRTVNYGYTF	TGTGCCAGCAGTCGGACAGTGAACTATGGCTACACCTTC
many	-	TRBV28	TRBJ2-3	CASSTPQGWTDTQYF	TGTGCCAGCAGCACCCCTCAGGGTTGGACAGATACGCAGTATTTT
-	-	TRBV7-8	TRBJ1-2	CASSFGPSPDYGYTF	TGTGCCAGCAGCTTTGGACCCTCCCCCGACTATGGCTACACCTTC
many	TRBD1	TRBV7-6	TRBJ2-2	CASSFPNRGRGGELFF	TGTGCCAGCAGCTTCCCGAACAGGGGGCGGGGCGGGGAGCTGTTTTTT
-	TRBD1	TRBV29-1	TRBJ2-7	CSVLQGYEQYF	TGCAGCGTTCTACAGGGGTACGAGCAGTACTTC
-	-	TRBV29-1	TRBJ2-1	CSVGRYNEQFF	TGCAGCGTTGGAAGGTACAATGAGCAGTTCTTC
-	TRBD2	TRBV7-9	TRBJ2-5	CASSPLVAGGIETQYF	TGCGCCAGCAGCCCCCTAGTAGCGGGGGGGATAGAGACCCAGTACTTC
-	-	TRBV2	TRBJ1-2	CASIGDSYGYTF	TGTGCCAGCATCGGCGATAGCTATGGCTACACCTTC
-	-	TRBV10-3	TRBJ1-4	CAIKEGTTANEKLFF	TGTGCCATCAAGGAGGGGACGACGGCTAATGAAAAACTGTTTTTT
once	-	TRBV6-5	TRBJ2-7	CASNRPGAGQYF	TGTGCCAGCAACCGCCCAGGGGCCGGGCAGTACTTC
-	-	TRBV30	TRBJ1-5	CAWSPVSNQPQHF	TGTGCCTGGAGTCCGGTTAGCAATCAGCCCCAGCATTTT
-	-	TRBV7-2	TRBJ2-7	CASSLARGAYEQYF	TGTGCCAGCAGCTTGGCCAGGGGGGCCTACGAGCAGTACTTC
-	TRBD1	TRBV12-3/TRBV12-4	TRBJ1-6	CASSPTTGGVPNSPLHF	TGTGCCAGCAGTCCCACTACAGGGGGCGTTCCCAATTCACCCCTCCACTTT
-	-	TRBV20-1	TRBJ2-1	CSAISGQMTYNKQFF	TGCAGTGCTATCTCTGGGCAGATGACCTACAATAAGCAGTTCTTC
-	TRBD1	TRBV27	TRBJ2-3	CASSLTPPGQGTDTQYF	TGTGCCAGCAGTTTAACCCCCCCTGGACAGGGCACAGATACGCAGTATTTT
few	-	TRBV7-6	TRBJ1-4	CASSPLNNNEKLFF	TGTGCCAGCAGCCCCCTAAATAATAATGAAAAACTGTTTTTT
-	TRBD2	TRBV7-2	TRBJ2-5	CASSLEPAGGPTPIQETQYF	TGTGCCAGCAGCTTAGAGCCAGCGGGGGGGCCCACACCGATCCAAGAGACCCAGTACTTC
-	-	TRBV10-3	TRBJ2-5	CAISGGGYQETQYF	TGTGCCATCAGTGGTGGGGGCTACCAAGAGACCCAGTACTTC
-	TRBD1	TRBV29-1	TRBJ2-1	CSSGQGRNSYNEQFF	TGCAGCTCCGGACAGGGACGAAACTCCTACAATGAGCAGTTCTTC
many	TRBD2	TRBV20-1	TRBJ2-7	CSARVNSGGYEQYF	TGCAGTGCTAGAGTAAATAGCGGGGGCTACGAGCAGTACTTC
-	TRBD1	TRBV7-8	TRBJ1-4	CASSQQGPNEKLFF	TGTGCCAGCAGTCAACAGGGGCCTAATGAAAAACTGTTTTTT
-	-	TRBV7-2	TRBJ2-1	CASSLAGPGSYNEQFF	TGTGCCAGCAGCTTAGCGGGTCCCGGCTCCTACAATGAGCAGTTCTTC
-	-	TRBV7-3	TRBJ2-5	CASSLRGRAQRGTQYF	TGTGCCAGCAGCTTGAGGGGTCGAGCCCAGAGGGGGACCCAGTACTTC
-	-	TRBV9	TRBJ2-5	CASSVGRIQETQYF	TGTGCCAGCAGCGTAGGTAGGATCCAAGAGACCCAGTACTTC
-	-	TRBV7-6	TRBJ1-6	CASSLEVRPAGTPLHF	TGTGCCAGCAGCTTAGAGGTTAGACCCGCGGGTACACCCCTCCACTTT
-	TRBD1	TRBV5-1	TRBJ2-4	CASSYRGTGSKNIQYF	TGCGCCAGCAGCTACAGGGGGACGGGGAGCAAAAACATTCAGTACTTC
-	TRBD1	TRBV3-1	TRBJ2-1	CASSLGRDSRYNEQFF	TGTGCCAGCAGCCTCGGACGGGACAGCCGATACAATGAGCAGTTCTTC
-	TRBD1	TRBV24-1	TRBJ2-4	CATSLGGQGQYF	TGTGCCACCAGTCTAGGGGGACAGGGGCAGTACTTC
-	TRBD1	TRBV20-1	TRBJ2-5	CSARGTGTVKRSRETQYF	TGCAGTGCTAGGGGAACCGGGACAGTAAAAAGGTCAAGGGAGACCCAGTACTTC
-	-	TRBV20-1	TRBJ1-1	CSAGGSGTANTEAFF	TGCAGTGCTGGGGGTTCCGGGACGGCAAACACTGAAGCTTTCTTT
-	TRBD1	TRBV7-2	TRBJ1-4	CASSPRQGAEKLFF	TGTGCCAGCAGCCCCCGACAGGGGGCAGAAAAACTGTTTTTT
-	TRBD1	TRBV6-2/TRBV6-3	TRBJ2-5	CASSKGQVQETQYF	TGTGCCAGCAGCAAGGGACAGGTCCAAGAGACCCAGTACTTC
many	TRBD2	TRBV5-5	TRBJ2-7	CASSPGLGAYEQYF	TGTGCCAGCAGCCCGGGACTAGGGGCCTACGAGCAGTACTTC
-	TRBD2	TRBV4-2	TRBJ2-3	CASSQAHLAGPDTQYF	TGTGCCAGCAGCCAAGCGCATCTAGCGGGCCCAGATACGCAGTATTTT